One and the same sample provided the 16 T cell receptor beta chains below, sequenced in a study of T cell responses to AZD1222 COVID-19 vaccine. TCRdb keeps only in-frame clones here, not all; method: immunoSEQ multiplex PCR. The sample lists 160,000 or so clones, around 94% occurring once. Material: peripheral blood, obtained 28 days after the second AZD1222 dose. The source of these receptors is an adult who received the AZD1222 COVID-19 vaccine.

V and J are TRBV2 and TRBJ2-5, with 12 bases that match TRBD2. Germline V CDR1 and CDR2: SNHLY, FYNNEI. The CDR3 is made up of 18 amino acids. V lost 9 bases to trimming and J lost 5 bases; unmatched junction nucleotides: 19. CDR3 in DNA: TGTGCCAGGAGCCCGGCTAGCGGGAGGGCCGTGGTCGTCGAGACCCAGTACTTC. It translates to CARSPASGRAVVVETQYF.

The rearrangement links TRBV9 to TRBJ2-7; 7 bases are shared with TRBD2. V shed 0 bases, J shed 2 bases, and the junction held 8 bases outside the gene matches. Germline-derived CDR1 and CDR2 are SGDLS and YYNGEE. The CDR3 has 16 amino acids. Here the CDR3 reads CASSVDLASGPYEQYF. CDR3 in DNA: TGTGCCAGCAGCGTAGACTTGGCTAGCGGTCCCTACGAGCAGTACTTC.

The chain is built from TRBV29-1 and TRBJ1-2, with TRBD1 identical over 11 bases. The junction had 10 bases not matched to a gene; V was cut back by 7 bases and J by 9 bases. The germline V gene encodes CDR1 SQVTM and CDR2 ANQGSEA. This CDR3 comprises 13 residues. CDR3 sequence: CSALGQGALSYTF. The CDR3 DNA sequence: TGCAGCGCCCTCGGACAGGGGGCGTTGAGCTACACCTTC.

The V call is TRBV6-5, the J call TRBJ2-7; 11 bases match TRBD2. The CDR3 extends over 14 amino acids. The V segment lost 8 bases and the J segment 0 bases; nucleotides outside the gene matches: 3. The V gene's germline CDR1 is MNHEY and CDR2 SVGAGI. The CDR3 sequence: CASGLAGSSYEQYF. The CDR3 nucleotides are TGTGCCAGCGGACTAGCGGGTAGCTCCTACGAGCAGTACTTC.

The V and J genes are TRBV2 and TRBJ1-1, with 9 positions matching TRBD1. After removal of 6 bases from V and 4 bases from J, the junction contained 6 bases not matched to a gene. Germline CDR1 SNHLY, CDR2 FYNNEI. The CDR3 is 14 residues long. CDR3 sequence reads: CASSTGGRFTEAFF. For the CDR3, the DNA is TGTGCCAGCAGCACAGGGGGCCGTTTCACTGAAGCTTTCTTT.

The chain has TRBV3-1 (or the pseudogene TRBV3-2) and TRBJ2-7; 8 nucleotides match TRBD1. CDR1 and CDR2 from the germline V gene are LGHDT and YNNKEL (reference sequence). CDR3 length: 14 amino acids. The junction had 8 bases not matched to a gene; V was cut back by 4 bases and J by 6 bases. The CDR3 DNA reads TGTGCCAGCAGCCCACAGGGGGTGAGGGGCGAGCAGTACTTC. Translation: CASSPQGVRGEQYF.

This clone showed up just once. V gene TRBV5-1 combines with J gene TRBJ2-5; D is ambiguous. The germline V and J ends were trimmed by 4 bases and 2 bases, with 12 bases remaining between them. Per the germline V gene, CDR1 is SGHRS and CDR2 is YFSETQ. This CDR3 contains 14 residues. DNA of the CDR3: TGCGCCAGCAGCCTGAACGTGGGACAAGAGACCCAGTACTTC. The encoded protein is CASSLNVGQETQYF.

V is TRBV30 and J is TRBJ2-3; D is perhaps TRBD1 or TRBD2 (7 bases each). V lost 6 bases to trimming and J lost 2 bases, with 18 bases between them. Germline CDR1 and CDR2: GTSNPN and SVGIG (reference sequence). The CDR3 length is 15 residues. CDR3 loop: CACPRGGYLTDTQYF. The CDR3 nucleotides are TGTGCCTGTCCCAGGGGGGGGTATCTCACAGATACGCAGTATTTT.

The rearrangement joins TRBV6-1 to TRBJ1-5; 7 positions agree with TRBD1. Germline V gene lookup returns CDR1 MNHNS and CDR2 SASEGT. Germline trimming cut 4 bases from V and 0 bases from J; bases unmatched to any gene: 9. This CDR3 is built from 17 residues. For the CDR3, the DNA is TGTGCCAGCAGTGGCCGGGACAGTGTTAATAGCAATCAGCCCCAGCATTTT. It is translated as CASSGRDSVNSNQPQHF.

The V and J genes are TRBV29-1 and TRBJ1-1, with 7 bases that match TRBD1. Looked up from germline, CDR1 is SQVTM and CDR2 is ANQGSEA. The J segment lost 1 base and the V segment lost 7 bases, leaving 12 bases of the junction unmatched. The CDR3 has 15 residues. DNA for the CDR3: TGCAGCGCCCTCAAGACAGGGAGGTCGAACACTGAAGCTTTCTTT. This encodes CSALKTGRSNTEAFF. Together with reference TRBV29-1 and TRBJ1-1, the CDR3 gives the full variable domain: SAVISQKPSRDICQRGTSLTIQCQVDSQVTMMFWYRQQPGQSLTLIATANQGSEATYESGFVIDKFPISRPNLTFSTLTVSNMSPEDSSIYLCSALKTGRSNTEAFFGQGTRLTVV.

This clone was detected only a few times. V is TRBV29-1 and J is TRBJ2-3; D might be TRBD1 (6 bases). The CDR3 length is 12 residues. The V end lost 3 bases, the J end lost 2 bases, and 6 bases lay between the germline ends. Looked up from germline, CDR1 is SQVTM and CDR2 is ANQGSEA. The CDR3 nucleotides read TGCAGCGTTGAGGGGGCCACAGATACGCAGTATTTT. Encoded protein: CSVEGATDTQYF.

DNA for the CDR3: TGCGCCAGCAGCCTATCCGAGGATTCCGCCCCAGATACGCAGTATTTT. It translates to CASSLSEDSAPDTQYF. This chain uses TRBV4-3 with TRBJ2-3; D is undetermined. The CDR3 has 16 residues. The germline V and J ends were trimmed by 4 bases and 4 bases, with 18 bases remaining between them. Germline V CDR1 and CDR2: LGHNA, YSLEER.

The rearrangement uses TRBV2 and TRBJ1-1; TRBD1 aligns across 7 bases. The CDR3 extends over 16 amino acids. Germline loops: CDR1 SNHLY, CDR2 FYNNEI. Germline trimming cut 4 bases from V and 1 base from J; bases unmatched to any gene: 9. The chain's CDR3 is CASSARDSASNTEAFF. The CDR3 nucleotides are TGTGCCAGCAGTGCCCGGGACAGCGCTTCGAACACTGAAGCTTTCTTT. Looking up the rest from reference TRBV2 and TRBJ1-1 gives the full variable domain: EPEVTQTPSHQVTQMGQEVILRCVPISNHLYFYWYRQILGQKVEFLVSFYNNEISEKSEIFDDQFSVERPDGSNFTLKIRSTKLEDSAMYFCASSARDSASNTEAFFGQGTRLTVV.

V and J are TRBV18 and TRBJ2-2, with 10 bases matching TRBD1. Per germline, CDR1 KGHSH and CDR2 LQKENI. The CDR3 has 15 residues. Germline trimming cut 0 bases from V and 7 bases from J; bases unmatched to any gene: 2. The CDR3, as DNA: TGTGCCAGCTCACCACCGGACAGGGGGGTCGGGGAGCTGTTTTTT. Its protein is CASSPPDRGVGELFF. Using reference TRBV18 and TRBJ2-2 for the parts outside the CDR3, the full variable domain is NAGVMQNPRHLVRRRGQEARLRCSPMKGHSHVYWYRQLPEEGLKFMVYLQKENIIDESGMPKERFSAEFPKEGPSILRIQQVVRGDSAAYFCASSPPDRGVGELFFGEGSRLTVL.

This chain joins TRBV28 and TRBJ1-2; weak D call: TRBD1 (5 bases). V gave up 6 bases and J gave up 8 bases, with 16 bases separating them. CDR3 length: 13 residues. Per germline, CDR1 MDHEN and CDR2 SYDVKM. CDR3 in DNA: TGTGCCAGCAGGTCCCGGGGGAGTCGGGGCTACACCTTC. Its protein is CASRSRGSRGYTF.

The sample holds one count of this clone. The chain joins TRBV9 to TRBJ2-3; tentatively, D is TRBD1 (6 bases). Germline V lookup: CDR1 SGDLS, CDR2 YYNGEE. Trimming removed 0 bases from V and 6 bases from J, with 8 bases in between. CDR3 length: 13 residues. CDR3 coding DNA: TGTGCCAGCAGCGTAGGGGGGCGGGATACGCAGTATTTT. Protein sequence: CASSVGGRDTQYF.